The entry below describes one T cell receptor (beta chain). Its specificity is unknown. The sample is drawn from a study of post-analysis software for immune sequencing data. The CDR3 sequence is 16 residues long. The V segment lost 3 bases and the J segment 3 bases; nucleotides outside the gene matches: 9. CDR1 SGHRS and CDR2 YFSETQ come from the germline V gene. Study observations and caveats: Four or five TRBV segments (TRBV5-6, TRBV5-1 and TRBV20-1 among them) occurred more frequently in patients than in controls.

The TCR beta cDNA libraries contained unique molecular identifiers. Each CDR3 protein gets one entry after TCRdb re-called the PCR reads with MiXCR. Here the sample spans roughly 600,000 distinct CDR3 sequences, 40% to 50% being singletons. The origin of this receptor is a girl aged 5 to 17 with multiple sclerosis. The rearrangement links TRBV5-1 to TRBJ1-2; TRBD1 matches at 9 bases. The sample taken for sequencing was blood. This chain's CDR3 is CASSWDYRGRDYGYTF. The CDR3 region has the DNA TGCGCCAGCAGCTGGGACTACAGGGGGCGGGACTATGGCTACACCTTC. Full variable domain (remainder filled in from reference TRBV5-1 and TRBJ1-2): KAGVTQTPRYLIKTRGQQVTLSCSPISGHRSVSWYQQTPGQGLQFLFEYFSETQRNKGNFPGRFSGRQFSNSRSEMNVSTLELGDSALYLCASSWDYRGRDYGYTFGSGTRLTVV.